This TCR beta chain was documented in a study of blood T cells in healthy people across ages. Study results and caveats: Per million T cells, TCR beta diversity dropped roughly linearly as age increased.

Per-sample yields of isolated PBMCs were at least 6 million. On this clonotype itself: The antigen is not known.

Through a sample-barcoded 5' primer and a J-beta primer mix, a second PCR was run for roughly 6 to 11 cycles. MiXCR, applied by TCRdb to the 5' RACE reads, yields one record per CDR3 protein. The sample yields hundreds of thousands of distinct CDR3 sequences, 40% to 45% seen once. The clonotype was recovered from a woman aged 55-69 years in good health. Sequencing was done on a sample of blood.

The DNA for the CDR3 is TGCGCCAGCCGCCCCTCGGGGACTAGCGGGGAGAGCTCCTACAATGAGCAGTTCTTC. This encodes CASRPSGTSGESSYNEQFF. This chain connects TRBV5-1 to TRBJ2-1; TRBD2 agrees at 13 bases. CDR3 length equals 19 residues. Trimming removed 7 bases from V and 0 bases from J; junction bases left unmatched: 13. Germline CDR1 is SGHRS and CDR2 is YFSETQ.